The sequence of this T cell receptor (beta chain) was determined in a study of blood T cell repertoires in COVID-19. Germline V CDR1 and CDR2: SGHTA, FQGNSA. Trimming shortened V by 5 bases and J by 4 bases, and 11 bases separated the two germline ends. This CDR3 is built from 13 residues. As originally analysed: Amplification of reference gene primers provided the estimated nucleated cell counts. Using immunoSEQ multiplex PCR, the repertoire was profiled, and TCRdb retains in-frame clones only, with some absent. Clone size and V and J calls were adopted from that table, with D and trimming inferred from the DNA. Of 80,000 or so clones detected, roughly nine tenths appear once; the ten largest clones hold more than 1.5%.

The sequencing sample was made of peripheral blood. The chain uses TRBV7-2 and TRBJ1-1; tentative D call: TRBD1 (5 bases). This receptor was taken from a woman aged 55 to 70 with acute or convalescent COVID-19. CDR3 residues: CASSRGFGTEAFF. CDR3 bases: TGTGCCAGCAGCCGGGGGTTCGGCACTGAAGCTTTCTTT.